The sequence of this T cell receptor beta chain was determined in a study of blood T cell repertoires in COVID-19. Looking at the study overall: T cells, B-cell-depleted T cells, or PBMCs provided the cDNA or gDNA that served as material.

The authors' processing: Scientists estimated how many nucleated cells there were by amplifying reference gene primers. The assay was immunoSEQ multiplex PCR, and TCRdb's table has in-frame clones only and misses some. Clonal size and the V and J genes are those of that table, whereas D and trimming came from the DNA. The sample lists about 230,000 clones; approximately 87% were seen once. Germline assignment: CDR1 LNHNV and CDR2 YYDKDF (reference sequence). With 0 bases clipped from V and 3 bases from J, the junction kept 9 bases outside the gene matches. This CDR3 comprises 19 residues. The chain couples TRBV15 to TRBJ2-4; TRBD2 matches at 12 bases. The sample consisted of peripheral blood. This receptor was taken from an older woman with active or convalescent COVID-19. The CDR3 loop reads CATSRDMLTSGGIKNIQYF. CDR3 nucleotide sequence: TGTGCCACCAGCAGAGATATGTTGACTAGCGGGGGTATCAAAAACATTCAGTACTTC. The full variable domain, with the rest looked up from reference TRBV15 and TRBJ2-4, is DAMVIQNPRYQVTQFGKPVTLSCSQTLNHNVMYWYQQKSSQAPKLLFHYYDKDFNNEADTPDNFQSRRPNTSFCFLDIRSPGLGDTAMYLCATSRDMLTSGGIKNIQYFGAGTRLSVL.